The clone carrying this T cell receptor beta chain was found a few times. Antigen specificity is unknown. The sample is drawn from a study of cytomegalovirus exposure and HLA in healthy donors. The PCR employed 60 Vbeta primers together with 13 Jbeta primers. TCRdb's table, derived via immunoSEQ multiplex PCR, lists solely in-frame clones and lacks some. The table records approximately 180,000 clones, about 13% of them present only once. This CDR3 comprises 12 residues. Germline V lookup: CDR1 SQVTM, CDR2 ANQGSEA. Trimming took 7 bases from V and 0 from J; bases not matched to a gene: 3. Whole-study findings and limits: Investigators reported approximately 150 TCR beta chains as tied to cytomegalovirus. For TCR beta chains, V- and J-gene trimming was later linked to a missense DCLRE1C variant. The sole available immune exposure information was CMV serostatus.

This TCR came from a man aged 50-60 years in good health and CMV-seropositive. The chain is built from TRBV29-1 and TRBJ2-7; TRBD1 matches at 7 bases. Sequenced material: PBMCs. CDR3 sequence: CSATGDSYEQYV. In DNA, the CDR3 is TGCAGCGCAACAGGGGACTCCTACGAGCAGTACGTC.